The 2 T cell receptor beta chains presented below share a single source sample, sequenced in a study of cytomegalovirus exposure and HLA in healthy donors. Amplification used 60 Vbeta primers and 13 Jbeta primers. Sequencing used immunoSEQ multiplex PCR; TCRdb keeps in-frame clones, though not all of them. The record lists 45,000 to 60,000 clones, of which the ten most abundant hold approximately 7%. The sequenced sample consisted of PBMCs. Source of these receptors: a woman aged 40 to 49 in good health and CMV-seronegative.

J is TRBJ2-7 and V is TRBV11-2, with a weak D call TRBD1 (5 bases). The germline CDR1 and CDR2 sequences are SGHAT and FQNNGV. The ends were cut back, 0 bases at V and 3 bases at J, with 9 bases in the middle. The CDR3 has 14 residues. The CDR3 region has the DNA TGTGCCAGCAGCTTAGATCTCCAGGGCTACGAGCAGTACTTC. Amino acid sequence: CASSLDLQGYEQYF.

This chain uses TRBV30 with TRBJ1-5; TRBD1 might be the D (5 bases). The length of the CDR3 is 16 residues. Trimming stripped 1 base from V and 0 bases from J, with 13 bases between. CDR1 and CDR2 (germline): GTSNPN, SVGIG (reference sequence). CDR3 in DNA: TGTGCCTGGAGTGGCACTGGGGGGTATAGCAATCAGCCCCAGCATTTT. This gives the protein CAWSGTGGYSNQPQHF.